The 25 T cell receptor beta chains below were found in one sample sequenced in a study of immune heterogeneity within non-small cell lung tumors. At approximately 570 ng per sample, bulk tumor genomic DNA provided the template. Taken during surgery, several biopsies per primary tumor were spaced as far apart as possible within the tumor mass. Newly diagnosed with untreated non-small cell lung cancer, the patients underwent curative surgery. It was a multiplex PCR that amplified TCR beta CDR3, with 32 V and 13 J primers. TCRdb re-analysed the multiplex PCR reads in MiXCR, keeping a single row per CDR3 protein. The sample has under 35,000 distinct CDR3 sequences, around 26% seen once. The sequenced material came from lung tumor tissue. Receptors were obtained from a man aged 40-49 years with non-small cell lung cancer.

The CDR3 bases are TGTGCCTGGAGTGTGGAGGGGGGGACTGAAGCTTTCTTT. Its translation is CAWSVEGGTEAFF. The rearrangement uses TRBV30 and TRBJ1-1, with D perhaps matching TRBD1 (6 bases). CDR3 length equals 13 residues. Germline V lookup: CDR1 GTSNPN, CDR2 SVGIG (reference sequence). V gave up 0 bases and J gave up 5 bases, with 10 bases separating them.

This clonotype showed up just a few times. The chain couples TRBV7-2 to TRBJ2-7; D is unresolved. CDR3 length: 15 residues. With 4 bases removed from V and 2 bases from J, the gap between germline ends came to 15 bases. Germline V gene data show CDR1 as SGHTA and CDR2 as FQGNSA. The CDR3 bases are TGTGCCAGCAGCTCCGCTTTGAGAGCTCCCTACGAGCAGTACTTC. Protein: CASSSALRAPYEQYF. The full variable domain, rest sourced from reference TRBV7-2 and TRBJ2-7, is GAGVSQSPSNKVTEKGKDVELRCDPISGHTALYWYRQSLGQGLEFLIYFQGNSAPDKSGLPSDRFSAERTGGSVSTLTIQRTQQEDSAVYLCASSSALRAPYEQYFGPGTRLTVT.

This chain links TRBV10-3 with TRBJ2-7, with D unresolved. Germline lookup yields CDR1 ENHRY and CDR2 SYGVKD. This CDR3 has 12 amino acids. V gave up 3 bases and J gave up 6 bases, with 9 bases separating them. In DNA, the CDR3 is TGTGCCATCAGTGATAAGGGTCTCGAGCAGTACTTC. Amino acid sequence: CAISDKGLEQYF.

The genes are TRBV10-3 and TRBJ1-1; D unresolved. Germline V gene data show CDR1 as ENHRY and CDR2 as SYGVKD. This CDR3 contains 14 residues. Deletions cut 4 bases from V and 1 base from J, with 10 bases between. CDR3 loop: CAISVMAENTEAFF. The CDR3, as DNA: TGTGCCATCAGTGTAATGGCAGAGAACACTGAAGCTTTCTTT.

The gene calls are TRBV19 and TRBJ2-5, with 15 bases fitting TRBD2. CDR1 and CDR2 from the germline V gene are LNHDA and SQIVND (reference sequence). The CDR3 runs to 17 residues. V dropped 5 bases and J dropped 2; count of bases not matched to a gene: 6. The CDR3 loop reads CASSRTSGRGAQETQYF. As DNA, the CDR3 is TGTGCCAGTAGTCGGACTAGCGGGAGGGGGGCTCAAGAGACCCAGTACTTC.

The sample holds a few counts of this clonotype. V and J are TRBV7-9 and TRBJ2-5, with TRBD2 identical over 12 bases. The J segment lost 2 bases and the V segment lost 6 bases, leaving 13 bases of the junction unmatched. The CDR3 runs to 18 residues. The germline V gene has CDR1 SEHNR and CDR2 FQNEAQ (reference sequence). CDR3 loop: CASRRLAGEYSRQETQYF. CDR3 bases: TGTGCCAGCAGAAGACTAGCGGGAGAATACAGTAGGCAAGAGACCCAGTACTTC.

This clonotype showed up many times. This chain links TRBV12-3 or TRBV12-4 with TRBJ2-7; 7 bases match TRBD2. V dropped 3 bases and J dropped 2; count of bases not matched to a gene: 4. This CDR3 spans 14 amino acids. CDR3: CASSLFAGAYEQYF. CDR3 nucleotide sequence: TGTGCCAGCAGTTTGTTCGCGGGGGCCTACGAGCAGTACTTC.

This clonotype was picked up many times. The genes are TRBV2 and TRBJ2-7; 7 bases are a match to TRBD2. Germline lookup yields CDR1 SNHLY and CDR2 FYNNEI. This CDR3 has 15 amino acids. With V trimmed by 6 bases and J by 6 bases, 14 bases remained unmatched. CDR3 bases: TGTGCCAGCAGCTCCTTTCAATCGGGGAGGGGCGAGCAGTACTTC. The encoded protein is CASSSFQSGRGEQYF.

Points on this clonotype: A much larger clone lies one base from this, so it may be a read error. This chain uses TRBV18 with TRBJ1-6, with no clear D. Per the germline V gene, CDR1 is KGHSH and CDR2 is LQKENI. The CDR3 is made up of 15 amino acids. The CDR3 sequence: CASSPEPTYNSPLNF. In DNA form, the CDR3 reads TGTGCCAGCTCACCAGAACCAACTTATAATTCACCCCTCAACTTT.

This clonotype has a count of ten or more. V is TRBV10-3 and J is TRBJ1-2, with D unresolved. The CDR3 is 13 residues long. Deletions cut 6 bases from V and 7 bases from J, with 15 bases between. Germline CDR1 reads ENHRY; CDR2 reads SYGVKD. The DNA for the CDR3 is TGTGCCATCAGGCCGAACCTCACCCTTGGCTACACCTTC. It specifies CAIRPNLTLGYTF.

This clonotype has just one count. A much larger clone differs from this one at a single base, so this may be a read error. The chain employs TRBV6-1 and TRBJ1-1; D ambiguous. Germline V lookup: CDR1 MNHNS, CDR2 SASEGT. Trimming took 5 bases from V and 5 from J, leaving 21 bases between them. The CDR3 extends over 16 amino acids. The CDR3: CASSRDPRPPKTEAFF. The CDR3 DNA sequence: TGTGCCAGCAGTAGAGACCCGCGTCCCCCGAAAACTGAAGCTTTCTTT.

Comment on this clonotype: Possible read error: a much larger clone is one base away. The chain employs TRBV20-1 and TRBJ2-1; D gene uncertain. CDR1 is DFQATT and CDR2 is SNEGSKA in the germline V gene (reference sequence). This CDR3 comprises 11 residues. V lost 4 bases, J lost 4 bases, and 5 bases lay in between. The CDR3 sequence: CSAKGYNEQFF. For the CDR3, the DNA is TGCAGTGCTAAAGGGTACAATGAGCAGTTCTTC.

This clonotype was observed a few times. The rearrangement links TRBV20-1 to TRBJ2-5, with D tentatively TRBD1 (5 bases). Germline CDR1 and CDR2: DFQATT and SNEGSKA (reference sequence). Trimming shortened V by 0 bases and J by 2 bases, and 16 bases separated the two germline ends. The CDR3 loop spans 16 amino acids. This CDR3 is CSARDQGGPLQETQYF. The CDR3, as DNA: TGCAGTGCTAGAGATCAGGGCGGTCCCCTTCAAGAGACCCAGTACTTC.

The chain has TRBV20-1 and TRBJ2-3; TRBD2 aligns across 10 bases. The germline gives CDR1 DFQATT, CDR2 SNEGSKA (reference sequence). There are 13 residues in the CDR3. Losses at the gene ends were 6 bases for V and 1 base for J; bases not matched to a gene: 1. CDR3 DNA sequence: TGCAGTGCCACTAGCGGGGGCACAGATACGCAGTATTTT. Its translation: CSATSGGTDTQYF.

The sample holds a few counts of this clonotype. The rearrangement uses TRBV9 and TRBJ2-1; TRBD2 aligns across 9 bases. The CDR3 consists of 16 residues. Trimming cost V 4 bases and J 2 bases; bases outside gene matches: 7. CDR1 SGDLS and CDR2 YYNGEE come from the germline V gene. In DNA form, the CDR3 reads TGTGCCAGCAGCAAAGAAGGCGGGAGGGCCTACAATGAGCAGTTCTTC. This encodes CASSKEGGRAYNEQFF.

There are a few counts of this clonotype. CDR3 coding DNA: TGCAGTGCTGAAACCTCGGGGACAGATACGCAGTATTTT. Amino acids: CSAETSGTDTQYF. The rearrangement uses TRBV20-1 and TRBJ2-3; D may be TRBD2 (5 bases). The CDR3 has 13 residues. Trimming removed 5 bases from V and 3 bases from J, with 12 bases in between. Germline V gene lookup returns CDR1 DFQATT and CDR2 SNEGSKA (reference sequence).

This chain joins TRBV10-3 and TRBJ2-1, with 10 positions matching TRBD2. The CDR3 length is 15 residues. The germline V gene encodes CDR1 ENHRY and CDR2 SYGVKD. V was clipped by 10 bases and J by 7 bases; unmatched bases: 13. CDR3 DNA sequence: TGTGCCACCAGACCAGCGGGAGGGCTGAAAAATGAGCAGTTCTTC. Translating gives CATRPAGGLKNEQFF.

The chain joins TRBV2 to TRBJ2-1; no clear D gene. The CDR3 spans 12 residues. Trimming left V 7 bases short and J 8 bases short, with 12 bases between. CDR1 SNHLY and CDR2 FYNNEI come from the germline V gene. The chain's CDR3 is CASKASTHEQFF. CDR3 nucleotide sequence: TGTGCCAGCAAGGCTAGTACGCATGAGCAGTTCTTC.

This clonotype was counted many times. V gene TRBV20-1 combines with J gene TRBJ1-5; perhaps TRBD1 as D (5 bases). Trimming shortened V by 1 base and J by 2 bases, and 9 bases separated the two germline ends. CDR1 is DFQATT, CDR2 SNEGSKA, per germline (reference sequence). The CDR3 has 14 amino acids. CDR3 residues: CSARGQGGNQPQHF. The CDR3 nucleotides read TGCAGTGCTAGAGGCCAGGGTGGCAATCAGCCCCAGCATTTT.

This clonotype occurred many times. This chain connects TRBV27 to TRBJ2-3; weak D call: TRBD1 (6 bases). Trimming pared 6 bases from V and 4 bases from J, leaving 14 bases between. Germline V gives CDR1 MNHEY, CDR2 SMNVEV (reference sequence). The CDR3 spans 14 residues. CDR3 sequence reads: CASSNRVYADTQYF. In DNA, the CDR3 is TGTGCCAGCAGCAACAGGGTTTACGCAGATACGCAGTATTTT.

Judged by abundance, this clonotype is medium-sized. The CDR3 loop reads CASSIVLDRAGSPKGYLYEQYF. The CDR3 DNA follows: TGTGCCAGTAGTATAGTCTTGGACAGGGCCGGTAGCCCGAAGGGGTACCTCTACGAGCAGTACTTC. The chain joins TRBV19 to TRBJ2-7; 8 bases fit TRBD1. The trim removed 1 base at V and 3 bases at J, leaving 26 bases unmatched. The CDR3 spans 22 residues. Germline CDR1 is LNHDA and CDR2 is SQIVND (reference sequence).

This clonotype was seen a handful of times. The rearrangement uses TRBV6-1 and TRBJ2-1, with D possibly TRBD2 on 6 matching bases. Germline V gene data show CDR1 as MNHNS and CDR2 as SASEGT. V gave up 11 bases and J gave up 0 bases, with 14 bases separating them. The CDR3 extends over 14 amino acids. The CDR3 sequence: CASDRGSSYNEQFF. In DNA form, the CDR3 reads TGTGCCTCAGACCGGGGGAGCTCCTACAATGAGCAGTTCTTC.

Worth noting for this clonotype: This clone may be a read error of a much larger clone one base away. The rearrangement uses TRBV6-5 and TRBJ1-3; the match to TRBD1 covers 8 bases. The length of the CDR3 is 15 residues. J lost 2 bases, V lost 5 bases, and 5 bases had no gene match. Germline lookup yields CDR1 MNHEY and CDR2 SVGAGI. The CDR3 sequence is CASSGTDRAGNTIYF. In nucleotides, the CDR3 is TGTGCCAGCAGTGGAACGGACAGGGCTGGAAACACCATATATTTT.

This clonotype was seen a single time. A read error is possible here, since a much larger clone lies one base away. The chain recombines TRBV18 with TRBJ1-1, with a weak D call TRBD1 (6 bases). Germline-derived CDR1 and CDR2 are KGHSH and LQKENI. V was trimmed by 8 bases and J by 4 bases, leaving 17 bases between them. CDR3 length equals 14 residues. Written as DNA, the CDR3 is TGTGCCAGCCCAACACAGGGTAGGACCACTGAAGCTTTCTTT. This gives the protein CASPTQGRTTEAFF.

Comment on this clonotype: A much larger clone differs from this one at a single base, so this may be a read error. The chain links TRBV19 to TRBJ2-1, with no clear D. The CDR3 length is 13 residues. Germline values: CDR1 LNHDA, CDR2 SQIVND (reference sequence). CDR3 residues: CASRDWTRNEKFF. In nucleotides, the CDR3 is TGTGCCAGTAGAGATTGGACGAGGAATGAGAAGTTCTTC.